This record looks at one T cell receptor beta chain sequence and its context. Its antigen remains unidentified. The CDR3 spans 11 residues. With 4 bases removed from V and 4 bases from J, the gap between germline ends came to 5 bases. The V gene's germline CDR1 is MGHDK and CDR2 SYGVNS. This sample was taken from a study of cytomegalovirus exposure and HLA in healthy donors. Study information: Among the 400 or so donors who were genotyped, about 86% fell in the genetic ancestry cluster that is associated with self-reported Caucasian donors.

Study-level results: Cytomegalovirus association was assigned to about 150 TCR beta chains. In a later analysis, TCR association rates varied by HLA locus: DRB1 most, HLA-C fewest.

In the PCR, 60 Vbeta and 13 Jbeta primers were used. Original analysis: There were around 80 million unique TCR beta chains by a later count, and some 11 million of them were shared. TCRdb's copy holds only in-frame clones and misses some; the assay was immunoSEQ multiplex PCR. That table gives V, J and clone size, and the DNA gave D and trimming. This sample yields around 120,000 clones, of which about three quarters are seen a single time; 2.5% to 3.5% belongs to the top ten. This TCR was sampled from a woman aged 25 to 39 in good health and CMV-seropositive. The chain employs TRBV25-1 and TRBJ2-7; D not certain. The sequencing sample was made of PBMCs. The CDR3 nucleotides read TGTGCCAGCAGTGGCACTTACGAGCAGTACTTC. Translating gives CASSGTYEQYF.